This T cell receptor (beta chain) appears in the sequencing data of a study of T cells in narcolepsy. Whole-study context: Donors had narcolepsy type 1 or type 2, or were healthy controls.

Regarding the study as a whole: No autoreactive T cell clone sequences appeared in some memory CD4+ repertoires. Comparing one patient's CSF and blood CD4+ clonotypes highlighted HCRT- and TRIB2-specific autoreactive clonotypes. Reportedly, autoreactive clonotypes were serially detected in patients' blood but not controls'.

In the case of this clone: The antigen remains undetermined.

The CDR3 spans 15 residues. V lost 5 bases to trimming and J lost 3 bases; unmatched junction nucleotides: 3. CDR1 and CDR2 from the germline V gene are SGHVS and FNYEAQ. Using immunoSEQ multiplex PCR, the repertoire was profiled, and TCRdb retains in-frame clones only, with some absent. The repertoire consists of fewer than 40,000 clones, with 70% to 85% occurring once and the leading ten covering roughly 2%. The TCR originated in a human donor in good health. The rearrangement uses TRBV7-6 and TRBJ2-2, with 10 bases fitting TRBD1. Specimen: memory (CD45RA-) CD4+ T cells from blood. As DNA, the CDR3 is TGTGCCAGCAGCCCGGGACAGGGGTACACCGGGGAGCTGTTTTTT. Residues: CASSPGQGYTGELFF.